This T cell receptor (beta chain) comes out of a study of early T cells in non-severe SARS-CoV-2 infection. Tagging with unique molecular identifiers was applied to individual cDNA molecules. Using its own MiXCR run on the 5' RACE reads, TCRdb lists one record per CDR3 protein. Among more than 35,000 distinct CDR3 sequences listed, over 4.5% were seen once. V trimming: 6 bases; J trimming: 3 bases; junction bases outside the gene matches: 3. CDR3 length: 14 residues. The clonotype originates from an adult who was a healthcare worker with PCR-confirmed SARS-CoV-2 infection or an uninfected control (not recorded which). The chain combines TRBV12-3 or TRBV12-4 with TRBJ2-7; 12 nucleotides align to TRBD1. Input material: whole blood. As DNA, the CDR3 is TGTGCCAGCAGGGGGACAGGGGGCCTCTACGAGCAGTACTTC. Amino acid sequence: CASRGTGGLYEQYF.